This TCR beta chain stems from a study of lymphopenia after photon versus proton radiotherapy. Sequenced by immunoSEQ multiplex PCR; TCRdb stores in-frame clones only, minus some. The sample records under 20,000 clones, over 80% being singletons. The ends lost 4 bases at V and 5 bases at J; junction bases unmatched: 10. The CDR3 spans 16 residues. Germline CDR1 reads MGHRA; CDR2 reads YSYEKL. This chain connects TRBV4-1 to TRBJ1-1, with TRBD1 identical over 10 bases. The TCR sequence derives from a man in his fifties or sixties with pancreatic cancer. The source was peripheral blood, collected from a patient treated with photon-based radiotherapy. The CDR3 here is CASSLTPGTGATEAFF. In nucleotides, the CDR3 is TGCGCCAGCAGCCTCACTCCCGGGACAGGGGCAACTGAAGCTTTCTTT.